This T cell receptor (beta chain) emerged from a study of cytomegalovirus exposure and HLA in healthy donors. The PCR made use of 60 Vbeta and 13 Jbeta primers. Only in-frame clones appear in the TCRdb table, and some are missing; sequencing was by immunoSEQ multiplex PCR. There are approximately 200,000 clones in the sample; roughly 80% occur only once, and around 16% lies in the top ten. Germline V CDR1 and CDR2: MGHDK, SYGVNS. The ends were cut back, 10 bases at V and 1 base at J, with 10 bases in the middle. This CDR3 is built from 12 residues. This clone was found a few times. The chain joins TRBV25-1 to TRBJ2-5, with D possibly matching TRBD2 (6 bases). The clonotype originates from a man aged 35-49 years in good health and CMV-seronegative. Sequences were obtained from PBMCs. The CDR3 is CATGGIQETQYF. The CDR3 nucleotides are TGTGCCACCGGAGGGATCCAAGAGACCCAGTACTTC.